This T cell receptor (beta chain) was captured by sequencing in a study of CD8 T cells in ankylosing spondylitis. Study-level results: A motif of seven or eight highly homologous TCR beta variants was seen as apparently characteristic of ankylosing spondylitis blood.

This clonotype occurred once. Its matching antigen is unknown. MiXCR, applied by TCRdb to the 5' RACE reads, yields one record per CDR3 protein. The sample lists about 750,000 distinct CDR3 sequences; roughly 19% were seen once. CDR1 and CDR2 from the germline V gene are SGHAT and FQNNGV. The V and J ends lost 5 bases and 1 base respectively, with 11 bases between them. The CDR3 sequence is 15 residues long. The sample taken for sequencing was blood, either unsorted or a sorted T cell fraction (not recorded which). This chain links TRBV11-2 with TRBJ2-2; D may correspond to TRBD1 or TRBD2 (6 bases each). The clonotype originates from a male donor with ankylosing spondylitis. The CDR3 loop reads CASSRGAGNTGELFF. The CDR3 DNA sequence: TGTGCCAGCAGCAGGGGGGCAGGGAACACCGGGGAGCTGTTTTTT.